The subject of this entry is one TCR beta chain. J lost 3 bases, V lost 2 bases, and 5 bases had no gene match. Germline V CDR1 and CDR2: SGDLS, YYNGEE. The CDR3 is 16 amino acids. Assay used: immunoSEQ multiplex PCR; TCRdb lists only in-frame clones, some missing. The sample shows just over 90,000 clones, roughly 88% of them seen only once. The sample is drawn from a study of blood T cell repertoires in COVID-19. The specimen was peripheral blood. J is TRBJ2-3 and V is TRBV9; TRBD1 matches at 11 bases. This clonotype was sampled from a human donor with active COVID-19. The donor label of this sample is uncertain. CDR3 residues: CASSVPGTGGTDTQYF. The CDR3 DNA reads TGTGCCAGCAGCGTCCCCGGGACAGGGGGAACAGATACGCAGTATTTT.